Following are 32 T cell receptor beta chains from one sample sequenced in a study of blood T cell repertoires in COVID-19. Using immunoSEQ multiplex PCR, the repertoire was profiled, and TCRdb retains in-frame clones only, with some absent. The table shows about 230,000 clones, with over 75% occurring only once. Sample: peripheral blood. These receptors were taken from a man aged 45-60 years with COVID-19, enrolled during active disease.

The genes are TRBV30 and TRBJ1-2, with 8 bases aligning to TRBD1. The germline CDR1 and CDR2 sequences are GTSNPN and SVGIG (reference sequence). The trim removed 3 bases at V and 8 bases at J, leaving 11 bases unmatched. CDR3 length: 14 amino acids. CDR3 region: CAWSLEGQVDGYTF. The CDR3 region has the DNA TGTGCCTGGAGCCTAGAGGGACAGGTGGACGGCTACACCTTC.

V gene TRBV19 combines with J gene TRBJ1-5, with D perhaps matching TRBD1 (5 bases). V lost 3 bases and J 0 bases, leaving 9 bases between the germline ends. Germline-derived CDR1 and CDR2 are LNHDA and SQIVND (reference sequence). The CDR3 extends over 15 amino acids. The CDR3 sequence is CASSMGGLSNQPQHF. The CDR3 DNA reads as TGTGCCAGTAGTATGGGGGGACTTAGCAATCAGCCCCAGCATTTT.

CDR3 sequence reads: CASSPPAGTYEQYF. The DNA for the CDR3 is TGTGCCAGCAGCCCCCCCGCGGGGACCTACGAGCAGTACTTC. The rearrangement links TRBV7-2 to TRBJ2-7, with TRBD2 as a possible D gene (6 bases). The V gene lost 5 bases and the J gene lost 2 bases, with 13 bases spanning the gap. Germline V gene lookup returns CDR1 SGHTA and CDR2 FQGNSA. The CDR3 is 14 residues long.

This clone appeared once. The J gene is TRBJ1-6, the V gene TRBV4-1; D may be TRBD1 (5 bases). Germline V gives CDR1 MGHRA, CDR2 YSYEKL. The CDR3 consists of 16 residues. Trimming took off 0 bases at V and 8 bases at J, with 14 bases between the two ends. CDR3 region: CASSQEVRGTDSPLHF. The CDR3 DNA reads TGCGCCAGCAGCCAAGAGGTGCGGGGCACCGATTCACCCCTCCACTTT.

J is TRBJ2-2 and V is TRBV29-1, with 8 nucleotides matching TRBD2. Looked up from germline, CDR1 is SQVTM and CDR2 is ANQGSEA. V lost 5 bases and J lost 0; bases outside the gene matches: 8. CDR3 length: 16 residues. CDR3 amino acids: CSVTATSATNTGELFF. CDR3 DNA sequence: TGCAGCGTTACGGCGACTAGCGCGACGAACACCGGGGAGCTGTTTTTT.

This chain uses TRBV7-2 with TRBJ2-1, with 8 nucleotides matching TRBD1. V shed 5 bases, J shed 3 bases, and the junction held 6 bases outside the gene matches. Germline-derived CDR1 and CDR2 are SGHTA and FQGNSA. The CDR3 has 15 amino acids. The CDR3 sequence is CASSQGQGNYNEQFF. CDR3 sequence (DNA): TGTGCCAGCAGCCAAGGACAGGGTAACTACAATGAGCAGTTCTTC.

This rearrangement joins TRBV27 to TRBJ2-3; D may be TRBD2 (6 bases). The germline CDR1 and CDR2 sequences are MNHEY and SMNVEV (reference sequence). Trimming took off 3 bases at V and 0 bases at J, with 13 bases between the two ends. The CDR3 sequence is 16 residues long. In DNA form, the CDR3 reads TGTGCCAGCAGTTTGTGGGCGGGAACTAGCACAGATACGCAGTATTTT. Translating it yields CASSLWAGTSTDTQYF.

This chain connects TRBV5-1 to TRBJ2-2, with 9 bases fitting TRBD1. The trim removed 0 bases at V and 0 bases at J, leaving 0 bases unmatched. Germline V gene lookup returns CDR1 SGHRS and CDR2 YFSETQ. This CDR3 has 16 amino acids. The CDR3 is CASSLGTGANTGELFF. In DNA, the CDR3 is TGCGCCAGCAGCTTGGGGACAGGGGCGAACACCGGGGAGCTGTTTTTT.

V and J are TRBV27 and TRBJ2-7, with 9 bases that match TRBD1. In germline, CDR1 is MNHEY, CDR2 SMNVEV (reference sequence). J was trimmed by 2 bases and V by 3 bases; bases with no gene match: 8. This CDR3 spans 16 amino acids. CDR3 amino acids: CASSLARDREAYEQYF. Here the CDR3 DNA reads TGTGCCAGCAGTTTGGCCCGGGACAGGGAAGCCTACGAGCAGTACTTC.

In this sample, this clone turned up a few times. The chain combines TRBV6-5 with TRBJ1-4; 8 bases are a match to TRBD1. Germline loops: CDR1 MNHEY, CDR2 SVGAGI. The CDR3 is made up of 15 amino acids. V dropped 4 bases and J dropped 4; count of bases not matched to a gene: 5. The CDR3 loop is CASSSTTGVNEKLFF. The CDR3 coding sequence is TGTGCCAGCAGTTCAACGACAGGGGTTAATGAAAAACTGTTTTTT.

V gene TRBV5-6 combines with J gene TRBJ1-2, with D maybe TRBD1 (6 bases). Per germline, CDR1 SGHDT and CDR2 YYEEEE. The CDR3 is made up of 14 amino acids. Between the trimmed V and J ends, which lost 5 bases and 2 bases, there was a span of 13 bases. For the CDR3, the DNA is TGTGCCAGCAGGGGGAGGGGGGCGAACTATGGCTACACCTTC. This translates into CASRGRGANYGYTF. The complete variable domain, with remaining parts taken from reference TRBV5-6 and TRBJ1-2, reads DAGVTQSPTHLIKTRGQQVTLRCSPKSGHDTVSWYQQALGQGPQFIFQYYEEEERQRGNFPDRFSGHQFPNYSSELNVNALLLGDSALYLCASRGRGANYGYTFGSGTRLTVV.

This rearrangement joins TRBV12-3 or TRBV12-4 to TRBJ2-2, with unresolved D. Between the trimmed V and J ends, which lost 6 bases and 6 bases, there was a span of 8 bases. The CDR3 contains 12 residues. DNA for the CDR3: TGTGCCAGCAGGAGAGGCGCCGGGGAGCTGTTTTTT. Amino acid sequence: CASRRGAGELFF.

The V gene is TRBV18, the J gene TRBJ2-7, with 10 bases that match TRBD1. Germline lookup yields CDR1 KGHSH and CDR2 LQKENI. The CDR3 runs 15 residues. Unmatched junction bases numbered 5, after V lost 3 bases and J lost 3 bases. The DNA for the CDR3 is TGTGCCAGCTCACCTCAGGGGACAGGGGTCTACGAGCAGTACTTC. It encodes CASSPQGTGVYEQYF.

The chain has TRBV28 and TRBJ2-3, with 10 bases lining up with TRBD2. V lost 6 bases and J lost 3; bases outside the gene matches: 3. Per the germline V gene, CDR1 is MDHEN and CDR2 is SYDVKM. The CDR3 length is 14 residues. As DNA, the CDR3 is TGTGCCAGCAGGAGCGGGGGGGAAACAGATACGCAGTATTTT. It specifies CASRSGGETDTQYF.

V gene TRBV14 combines with J gene TRBJ2-1; D is possibly TRBD2 (7 bases). The CDR3 is 14 residues long. Trimming shortened V by 6 bases and J by 2 bases, and 11 bases separated the two germline ends. The germline CDR1 and CDR2 sequences are SGHDN and FVKESK. CDR3 DNA: TGTGCCAGCAGGGGGGCGGGAGCCTACAATGAGCAGTTCTTC. Amino acids: CASRGAGAYNEQFF.

The rearrangement joins TRBV2 to TRBJ2-7; 8 bases map to TRBD1. Germline-derived CDR1 and CDR2 are SNHLY and FYNNEI. The CDR3 sequence is 15 residues long. Unmatched junction bases numbered 7, after V lost 6 bases and J lost 0 bases. The CDR3 protein is CASSRTGQSSYEQYF. The CDR3 DNA reads as TGTGCCAGCAGCAGGACAGGGCAGAGCTCCTACGAGCAGTACTTC.

The gene calls are TRBV27 and TRBJ2-2; D is undetermined. With 3 bases removed from V and 4 bases from J, the gap between germline ends came to 9 bases. The CDR3 sequence is 14 residues long. CDR1 is MNHEY and CDR2 is SMNVEV in the germline V gene (reference sequence). Here the CDR3 reads CASSFRHTTGELFF. The CDR3 nucleotides read TGTGCCAGCAGTTTCCGACACACCACCGGGGAGCTGTTTTTT.

The chain joins TRBV27 to TRBJ2-2; D perhaps matches TRBD2 (7 bases). Trimming shortened V by 2 bases and J by 4 bases, and 11 bases separated the two germline ends. In germline, CDR1 is MNHEY, CDR2 SMNVEV (reference sequence). The CDR3 length is 15 residues. CDR3 residues: CASSLAGAGTGELFF. The CDR3 coding sequence is TGTGCCAGCAGTTTAGCGGGGGCTGGCACCGGGGAGCTGTTTTTT.

This chain joins TRBV12-3 or TRBV12-4 and TRBJ2-7, with D possibly TRBD1 on 6 matching bases. The germline V and J ends were trimmed by 1 base and 6 bases, with 10 bases remaining between them. The CDR3 has 13 residues. The CDR3 sequence is CASSLVSGVEQYF. The CDR3 nucleotides read TGTGCCAGCAGTTTAGTGTCAGGGGTCGAGCAGTACTTC.

The chain carries TRBV7-9 and TRBJ1-1, with TRBD1 matching over 7 bases. The V and J ends lost 6 bases and 1 base, in that order; junction bases with no gene match: 14. Germline lookup yields CDR1 SEHNR and CDR2 FQNEAQ (reference sequence). The CDR3 is 17 amino acids. In nucleotides, the CDR3 is TGTGCCAGCAGGAGTACCTGGGACAGAAGATCGAACACTGAAGCTTTCTTT. It translates to CASRSTWDRRSNTEAFF.

This clone was detected once. This sequence joins TRBV7-2 and TRBJ1-2, with a weak D call TRBD1 (6 bases). The V and J ends lost 5 bases and 4 bases respectively, with 11 bases between them. This CDR3 spans 13 amino acids. Germline V gives CDR1 SGHTA, CDR2 FQGNSA. For the CDR3, the DNA is TGTGCCAGCAGCCCTACAGGGCCCTATGGCTACACCTTC. Its translation is CASSPTGPYGYTF.

The chain links TRBV19 to TRBJ1-5; D is perhaps TRBD1 (6 bases). CDR3 length equals 15 residues. Germline V gene data show CDR1 as LNHDA and CDR2 as SQIVND (reference sequence). The V end was cut by 3 bases, the J end by 2 bases, with 11 bases between. The CDR3 spells CASSMMGAGNQPQHF. The DNA for the CDR3 is TGTGCCAGTAGTATGATGGGGGCGGGCAATCAGCCCCAGCATTTT.

This rearrangement joins TRBV5-4 to TRBJ2-1, with D perhaps matching TRBD2 (7 bases). V dropped 3 bases and J dropped 4 bases, with 20 bases sitting between them. This CDR3 is built from 17 residues. Germline CDR1 SGHNT, CDR2 YYREEE (reference sequence). In DNA, the CDR3 is TGTGCCAGCAGCTCAACCTTGGGGGGGGCGGATTACAATGAGCAGTTCTTC. Encoded protein: CASSSTLGGADYNEQFF.

The chain joins TRBV19 to TRBJ1-1, with no clear D. This CDR3 is built from 15 residues. Trimming took 3 bases from V and 7 from J, leaving 18 bases between them. Germline CDR1 reads LNHDA; CDR2 reads SQIVND (reference sequence). CDR3 loop: CASSMFGGRVDEAFF. Written as DNA, the CDR3 is TGTGCCAGTAGTATGTTTGGTGGGCGGGTGGATGAAGCTTTCTTT.

The chain uses TRBV7-2 and TRBJ2-1; D may be TRBD2 (5 bases). Deletions cut 4 bases from V and 5 bases from J, with 18 bases between. From germline, CDR1 is SGHTA and CDR2 FQGNSA. CDR3 size: 16 residues. CDR3: CASSSKFAGNHNEQFF. CDR3 DNA sequence: TGTGCCAGCAGCTCTAAGTTCGCGGGCAATCACAATGAGCAGTTCTTC. Full variable domain (rest looked up from reference TRBV7-2 and TRBJ2-1): GAGVSQSPSNKVTEKGKDVELRCDPISGHTALYWYRQSLGQGLEFLIYFQGNSAPDKSGLPSDRFSAERTGGSVSTLTIQRTQQEDSAVYLCASSSKFAGNHNEQFFGPGTRLTVL.

V and J are TRBV7-2 and TRBJ1-2; 8 bases match TRBD1. The CDR3 loop spans 13 amino acids. Germline V lookup: CDR1 SGHTA, CDR2 FQGNSA. Trimming removed 5 bases from V and 6 bases from J; junction bases left unmatched: 5. CDR3 in amino acids: CASSPSGGNGYTF. The CDR3 DNA follows: TGTGCCAGCAGCCCCTCAGGGGGCAATGGCTACACCTTC.

The CDR3 DNA follows: TGTGCCAGCAGATTCACCGAGGGCGGGGCGACAGATACGCAGTATTTT. This codes for CASRFTEGGATDTQYF. V is TRBV7-2 and J is TRBJ2-3, with D possibly matching TRBD2 (6 bases). The CDR3 sequence is 16 residues long. The germline CDR1 and CDR2 sequences are SGHTA and FQGNSA. V lost 6 bases, J lost 3 bases, and 19 bases lay in between.

This chain joins TRBV9 and TRBJ1-6, with TRBD1 as a possible D gene (6 bases). The germline V gene has CDR1 SGDLS and CDR2 YYNGEE. Trimming took off 7 bases at V and 7 bases at J, with 15 bases between the two ends. The length of the CDR3 is 14 residues. In DNA form, the CDR3 reads TGTGCCAGCGGGGTGGGGGCTCGGAATTCACCCCTCCACTTT. This codes for CASGVGARNSPLHF.

The chain carries TRBV4-1 and TRBJ2-5; D might be TRBD1 (6 bases). This CDR3 has 15 residues. The germline V gene encodes CDR1 MGHRA and CDR2 YSYEKL. V was trimmed by 0 bases and J by 3 bases, leaving 11 bases between them. Written as DNA, the CDR3 is TGCGCCAGCAGCCAAGATGGGGGCGGTGAAGAGACCCAGTACTTC. Its translation: CASSQDGGGEETQYF.

The gene calls are TRBV29-1 and TRBJ2-7; no reliable D call. The CDR3 extends over 14 amino acids. With 4 bases removed from V and 0 bases from J, the gap between germline ends came to 13 bases. Per germline, CDR1 SQVTM and CDR2 ANQGSEA. The CDR3 bases are TGCAGCGTTGTGAGCGCCCTTAGCTCCTACGAGCAGTACTTC. Protein sequence: CSVVSALSSYEQYF.

The chain recombines TRBV7-9 with TRBJ1-5; perhaps TRBD1 as D (5 bases). The CDR3 consists of 15 residues. Trimming took 5 bases from V and 5 from J, leaving 16 bases between them. From germline, CDR1 is SEHNR and CDR2 FQNEAQ (reference sequence). The CDR3 region has the DNA TGTGCCAGCAGCGCCCTCGGGGGGAAGGATCAGCCCCAGCATTTT. As protein: CASSALGGKDQPQHF.

V usage is TRBV6-2 or TRBV6-3 and J usage is TRBJ2-7, with a possible D match to TRBD2 (6 bases). Per germline, CDR1 MNHEY and CDR2 SVGEGT. Trimming took off 3 bases at V and 6 bases at J, with 18 bases between the two ends. The CDR3 length is 15 residues. This CDR3 reads CASSYRPGLSREQYF. The CDR3 bases are TGTGCCAGCAGTTATAGGCCGGGACTCAGCCGCGAGCAGTACTTC.